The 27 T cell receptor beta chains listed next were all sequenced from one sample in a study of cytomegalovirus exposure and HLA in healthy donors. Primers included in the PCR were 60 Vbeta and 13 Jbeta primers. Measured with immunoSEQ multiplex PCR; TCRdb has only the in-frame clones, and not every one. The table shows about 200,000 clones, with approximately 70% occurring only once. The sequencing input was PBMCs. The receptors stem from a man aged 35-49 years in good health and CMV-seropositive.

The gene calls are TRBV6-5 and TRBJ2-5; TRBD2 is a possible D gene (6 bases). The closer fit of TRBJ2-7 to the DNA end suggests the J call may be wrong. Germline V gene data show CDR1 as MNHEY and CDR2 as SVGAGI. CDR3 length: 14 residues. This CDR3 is CASSLRGSTYEQYF. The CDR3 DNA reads TGTGCCAGCAGTTTACGGGGGTCCACCTACGAGCAGTACTTC.

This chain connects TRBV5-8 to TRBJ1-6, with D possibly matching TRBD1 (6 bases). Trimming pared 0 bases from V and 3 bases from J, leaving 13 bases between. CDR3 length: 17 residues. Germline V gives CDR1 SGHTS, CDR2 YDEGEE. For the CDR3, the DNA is TGTGCCAGCAGCTTGGACTGGGACAAGTACTATAATTCACCCCTCCACTTT. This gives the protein CASSLDWDKYYNSPLHF.

CDR3 loop: CASSSTRRTGASNEKLFF. The CDR3, as DNA: TGTGCCAGCAGCTCGACCCGGCGGACAGGGGCCTCTAATGAAAAACTGTTTTTT. The J gene is TRBJ1-4, the V gene TRBV5-8, with 9 bases lining up with TRBD1. CDR1 and CDR2 from the germline V gene are SGHTS and YDEGEE. The CDR3 runs to 18 residues. J was trimmed by 3 bases and V by 3 bases; bases with no gene match: 12.

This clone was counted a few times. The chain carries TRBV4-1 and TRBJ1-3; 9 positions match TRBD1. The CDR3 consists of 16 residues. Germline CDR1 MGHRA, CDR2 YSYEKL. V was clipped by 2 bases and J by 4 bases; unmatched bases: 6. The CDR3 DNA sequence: TGCGCCAGCAGCCAATTTTACAGGGGGCTCGGAAACACCATATATTTT. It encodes CASSQFYRGLGNTIYF.

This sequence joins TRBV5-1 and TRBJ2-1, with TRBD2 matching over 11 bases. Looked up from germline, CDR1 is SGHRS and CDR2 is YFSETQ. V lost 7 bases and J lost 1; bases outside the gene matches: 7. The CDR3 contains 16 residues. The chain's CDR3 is CASRPGTSGSYNEQFF. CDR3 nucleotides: TGCGCCAGCCGCCCCGGGACTAGCGGTTCCTACAATGAGCAGTTCTTC.

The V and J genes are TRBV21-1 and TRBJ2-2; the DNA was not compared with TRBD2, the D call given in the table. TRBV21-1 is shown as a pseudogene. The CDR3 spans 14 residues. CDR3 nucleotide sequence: TGTGCCAGCAGCAATGGGCTAGCAGGCGGGGAGCTGTTTTTT. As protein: CASSNGLAGGELFF.

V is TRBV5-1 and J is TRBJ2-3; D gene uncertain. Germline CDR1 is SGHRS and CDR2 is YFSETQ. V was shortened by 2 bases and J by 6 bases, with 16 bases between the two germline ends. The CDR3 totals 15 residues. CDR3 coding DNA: TGCGCCAGCAGCTTCGACATAAGGAATTCGGATACGCAGTATTTT. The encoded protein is CASSFDIRNSDTQYF.

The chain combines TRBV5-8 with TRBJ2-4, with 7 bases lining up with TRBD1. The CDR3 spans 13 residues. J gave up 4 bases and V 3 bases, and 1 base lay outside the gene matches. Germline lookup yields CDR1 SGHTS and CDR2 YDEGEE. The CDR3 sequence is CASSSGQKNIQYF. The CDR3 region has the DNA TGTGCCAGCAGCTCGGGACAGAAAAACATTCAGTACTTC.

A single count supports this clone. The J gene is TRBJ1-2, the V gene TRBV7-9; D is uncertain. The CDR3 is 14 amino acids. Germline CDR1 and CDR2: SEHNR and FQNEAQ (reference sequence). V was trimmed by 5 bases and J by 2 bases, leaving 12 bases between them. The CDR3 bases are TGTGCCAGCAGCCTCTCGAGGGAAAACTATGGCTACACCTTC. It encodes CASSLSRENYGYTF.

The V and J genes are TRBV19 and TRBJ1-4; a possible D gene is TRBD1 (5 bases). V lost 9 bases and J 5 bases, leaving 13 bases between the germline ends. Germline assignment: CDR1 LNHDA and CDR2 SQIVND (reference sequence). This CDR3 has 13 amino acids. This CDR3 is CASRAAGNEKLFF. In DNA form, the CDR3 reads TGTGCCAGCCGGGCTGCAGGGAATGAAAAACTGTTTTTT.

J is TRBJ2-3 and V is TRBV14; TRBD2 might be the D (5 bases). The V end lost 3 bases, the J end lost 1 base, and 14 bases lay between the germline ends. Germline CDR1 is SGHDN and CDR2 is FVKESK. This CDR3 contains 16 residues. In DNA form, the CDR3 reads TGTGCCAGCAGCCACCGCCGGGAAGCCGGCACAGATACGCAGTATTTT. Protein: CASSHRREAGTDTQYF.

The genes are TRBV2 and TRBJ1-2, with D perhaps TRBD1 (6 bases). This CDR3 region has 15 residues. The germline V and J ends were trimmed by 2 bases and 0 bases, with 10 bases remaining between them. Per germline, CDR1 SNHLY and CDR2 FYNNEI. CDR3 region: CASSEPTGANYGYTF. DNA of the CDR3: TGTGCCAGCAGTGAACCGACAGGAGCTAACTATGGCTACACCTTC.

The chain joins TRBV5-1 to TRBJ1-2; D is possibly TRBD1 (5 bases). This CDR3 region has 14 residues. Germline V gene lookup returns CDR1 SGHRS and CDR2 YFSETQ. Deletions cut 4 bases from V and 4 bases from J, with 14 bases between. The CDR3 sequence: CASSPLGGSYGYTF. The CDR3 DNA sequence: TGCGCCAGCAGCCCCCTGGGGGGGAGCTATGGCTACACCTTC.

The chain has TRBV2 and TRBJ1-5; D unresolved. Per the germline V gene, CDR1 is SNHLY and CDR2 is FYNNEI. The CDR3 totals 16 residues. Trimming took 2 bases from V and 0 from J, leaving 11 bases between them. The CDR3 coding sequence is TGTGCCAGCAGTGAACGTCCACTGTATAGCAATCAGCCCCAGCATTTT. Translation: CASSERPLYSNQPQHF.

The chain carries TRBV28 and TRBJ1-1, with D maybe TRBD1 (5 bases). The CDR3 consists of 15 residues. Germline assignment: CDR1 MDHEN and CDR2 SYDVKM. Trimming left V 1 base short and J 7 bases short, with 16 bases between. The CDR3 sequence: CASSLSRGSSSEAFF. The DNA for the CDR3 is TGTGCCAGCAGTTTATCTAGGGGCTCCTCTAGTGAAGCTTTCTTT.

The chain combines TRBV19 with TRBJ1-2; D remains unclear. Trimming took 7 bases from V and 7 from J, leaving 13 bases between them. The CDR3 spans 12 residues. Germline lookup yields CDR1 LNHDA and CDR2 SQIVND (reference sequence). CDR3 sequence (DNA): TGTGCCAGTAATTTCGGAGGCTCTGGCTACACCTTC. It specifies CASNFGGSGYTF. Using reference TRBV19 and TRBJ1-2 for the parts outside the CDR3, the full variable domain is DGGITQSPKYLFRKEGQNVTLSCEQNLNHDAMYWYRQDPGQGLRLIYYSQIVNDFQKGDIAEGYSVSREKKESFPLTVTSAQKNPTAFYLCASNFGGSGYTFGSGTRLTVV.

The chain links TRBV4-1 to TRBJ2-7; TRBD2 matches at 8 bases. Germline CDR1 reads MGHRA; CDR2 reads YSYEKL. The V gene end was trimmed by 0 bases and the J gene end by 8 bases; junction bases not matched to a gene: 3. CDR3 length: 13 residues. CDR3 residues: CASSQDTSGKQYF. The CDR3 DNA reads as TGCGCCAGCAGCCAAGACACTAGCGGCAAGCAGTACTTC.

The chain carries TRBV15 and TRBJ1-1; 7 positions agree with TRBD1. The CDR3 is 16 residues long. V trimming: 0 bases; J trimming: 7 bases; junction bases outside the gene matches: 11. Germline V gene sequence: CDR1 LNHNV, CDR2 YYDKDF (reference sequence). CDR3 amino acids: CATSRDGGRTGDEAFF. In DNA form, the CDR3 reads TGTGCCACCAGCAGAGATGGGGGCAGGACAGGAGATGAAGCTTTCTTT. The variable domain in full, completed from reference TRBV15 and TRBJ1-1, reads DAMVIQNPRYQVTQFGKPVTLSCSQTLNHNVMYWYQQKSSQAPKLLFHYYDKDFNNEADTPDNFQSRRPNTSFCFLDIRSPGLGDTAMYLCATSRDGGRTGDEAFFGQGTRLTVV.

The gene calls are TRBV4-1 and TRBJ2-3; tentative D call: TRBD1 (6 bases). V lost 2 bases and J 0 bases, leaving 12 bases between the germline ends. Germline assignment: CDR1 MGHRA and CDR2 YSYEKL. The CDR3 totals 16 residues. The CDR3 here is CASSQLLGGSTDTQYF. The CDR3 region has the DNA TGCGCCAGCAGCCAACTCCTAGGGGGAAGCACAGATACGCAGTATTTT.

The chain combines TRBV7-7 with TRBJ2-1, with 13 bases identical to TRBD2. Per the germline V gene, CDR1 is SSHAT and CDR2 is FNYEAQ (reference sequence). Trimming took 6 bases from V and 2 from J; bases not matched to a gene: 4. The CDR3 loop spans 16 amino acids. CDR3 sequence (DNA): TGTGCCAGCAGTCCGACTAGCGGGGGGCCCTACAATGAGCAGTTCTTC. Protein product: CASSPTSGGPYNEQFF.

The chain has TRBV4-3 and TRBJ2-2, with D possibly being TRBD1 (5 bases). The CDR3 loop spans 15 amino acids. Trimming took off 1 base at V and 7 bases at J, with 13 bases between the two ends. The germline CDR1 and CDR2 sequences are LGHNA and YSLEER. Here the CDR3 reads CASSQGSRAFGELFF. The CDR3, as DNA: TGCGCCAGCAGCCAAGGCAGCAGGGCTTTCGGGGAGCTGTTTTTT.

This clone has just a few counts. CDR3 nucleotides: TGTGCCAGCAGTTATGGCAGGGGAAATGAAAAACTGTTTTTT. As protein: CASSYGRGNEKLFF. The chain links TRBV6-5 to TRBJ1-4; tentative D call: TRBD1 (6 bases). Germline loops: CDR1 MNHEY, CDR2 SVGAGI. The length of the CDR3 is 14 residues. Trimming shortened V by 3 bases and J by 5 bases, and 10 bases separated the two germline ends.

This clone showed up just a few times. CDR3 nucleotides: TGTGCCAGCGAAATGCGGGCTCAGGCTTCGTACAGTCAGCCCCAGCATTTT. This encodes CASEMRAQASYSQPQHF. V usage is TRBV19 and J usage is TRBJ1-5, with D hard to call. Germline V CDR1 and CDR2: LNHDA, SQIVND (reference sequence). The CDR3 sequence is 17 residues long. Trimming removed 9 bases from V and 6 bases from J, with 27 bases in between.

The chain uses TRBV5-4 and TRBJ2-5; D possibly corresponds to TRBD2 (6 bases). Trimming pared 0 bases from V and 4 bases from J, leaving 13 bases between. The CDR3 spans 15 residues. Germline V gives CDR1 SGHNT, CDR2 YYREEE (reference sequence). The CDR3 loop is CASSLGRGIGETQYF. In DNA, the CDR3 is TGTGCCAGCAGCTTGGGGCGGGGTATAGGAGAGACCCAGTACTTC.

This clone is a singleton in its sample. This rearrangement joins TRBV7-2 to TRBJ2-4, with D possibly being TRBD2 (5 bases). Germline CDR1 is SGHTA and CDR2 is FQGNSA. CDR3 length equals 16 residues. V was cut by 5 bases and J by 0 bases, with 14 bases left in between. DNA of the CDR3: TGTGCCAGCAGCCAAGAACGGGGTGTAGCCAAAAACATTCAGTACTTC. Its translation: CASSQERGVAKNIQYF.

The CDR3 here is CASSMGQNNSPLHF. The CDR3 DNA reads as TGCGCCAGCAGTATGGGACAGAATAATTCACCCCTCCACTTT. The J gene is TRBJ1-6, the V gene TRBV10-1; 7 nucleotides align to TRBD1. Unmatched junction bases numbered 3, after V lost 5 bases and J lost 5 bases. The germline V gene encodes CDR1 WNHNN and CDR2 SYGVQD (reference sequence). This CDR3 is 14 amino acids long.

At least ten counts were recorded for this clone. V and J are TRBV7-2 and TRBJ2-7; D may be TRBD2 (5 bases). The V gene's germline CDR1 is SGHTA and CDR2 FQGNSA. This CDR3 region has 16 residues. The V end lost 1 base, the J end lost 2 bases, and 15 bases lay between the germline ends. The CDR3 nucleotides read TGTGCCAGCAGCTTAGAGGGATCAAAGCGGCCCTACGAGCAGTACTTC. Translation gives CASSLEGSKRPYEQYF.